One sample yielded the 4 T cell receptor beta chains listed below, sequenced in a study of blood T cells in healthy people across ages. A second PCR, run for about 6 to 12 cycles, used a sample-barcoded 5' primer plus a J-beta primer mix. TCRdb re-called the 5' RACE reads with MiXCR, one entry per CDR3 protein. The data contain 1.4 million or so distinct CDR3 sequences, roughly 43% of them singletons. The sample comprised blood. These receptors all come from a woman between 18 and 29 years old in good health.

The chain carries TRBV12-3 or TRBV12-4 and TRBJ1-2; tentatively, D is TRBD1 (6 bases). There are 15 residues in the CDR3. Trimming took 5 bases from V and 4 from J, leaving 17 bases between them. CDR3 bases: TGTGCCAGCAGTCCCCTAACAGGGAGCGCCTATGGCTACACCTTC. Encoded protein: CASSPLTGSAYGYTF.

About this clonotype itself: Given a much more abundant clone one base away, this may be a read error. The chain has TRBV29-1 and TRBJ2-7, with D perhaps given as TRBD1 or TRBD2 (5 bases each). Germline CDR1 and CDR2: SQVTM and ANQGSEA. The germline V and J ends were trimmed by 1 base and 6 bases, with 10 bases remaining between them. The CDR3 is 12 residues long. CDR3 protein: CSVEGGRSEQYF. In DNA, the CDR3 is TGCAGCGTTGAAGGGGGGAGAAGCGAGCAGTACTTC.

The J gene is TRBJ2-2, the V gene TRBV7-9; possibly TRBD2 for D (5 bases). Looked up from germline, CDR1 is SEHNR and CDR2 is FQNEAQ (reference sequence). CDR3 length: 13 residues. The V end was cut by 7 bases, the J end by 0 bases, with 6 bases between. The CDR3 spells CASKEANTGELFF. DNA of the CDR3: TGTGCCAGCAAGGAGGCGAACACCGGGGAGCTGTTTTTT.

The chain joins TRBV20-1 to TRBJ1-4, with 9 bases matching TRBD1. Trimming at V came to 6 bases and at J to 8 bases, leaving 22 bases not matched to a gene. Germline lookup yields CDR1 DFQATT and CDR2 SNEGSKA (reference sequence). The CDR3 length is 18 residues. CDR3: CSASGTGRLGAASEKLFF. CDR3 sequence (DNA): TGCAGTGCGAGCGGGACAGGGAGATTGGGGGCGGCTAGCGAAAAACTGTTTTTT.